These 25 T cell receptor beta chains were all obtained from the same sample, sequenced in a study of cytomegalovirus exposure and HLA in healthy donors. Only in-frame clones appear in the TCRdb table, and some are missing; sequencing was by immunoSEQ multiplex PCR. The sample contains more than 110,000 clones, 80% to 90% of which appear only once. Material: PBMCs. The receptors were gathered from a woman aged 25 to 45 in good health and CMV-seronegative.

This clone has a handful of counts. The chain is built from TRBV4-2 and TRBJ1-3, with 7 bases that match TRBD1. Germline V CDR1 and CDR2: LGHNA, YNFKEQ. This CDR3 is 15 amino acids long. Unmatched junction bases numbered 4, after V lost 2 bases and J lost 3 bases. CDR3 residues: CASSQRQGGGNTIYF. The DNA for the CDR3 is TGTGCCAGCAGCCAACGACAGGGTGGTGGAAACACCATATATTTT.

CDR3 nucleotide sequence: TGTGCCAGCAGTTCCAGGGGGAACCTAGGGAATTCACCCCTCCACTTT. Translated, it gives CASSSRGNLGNSPLHF. The chain employs TRBV2 and TRBJ1-6; TRBD1 agrees at 7 bases. Germline-derived CDR1 and CDR2 are SNHLY and FYNNEI. J lost 7 bases, V lost 5 bases, and 11 bases had no gene match. CDR3 length equals 16 residues.

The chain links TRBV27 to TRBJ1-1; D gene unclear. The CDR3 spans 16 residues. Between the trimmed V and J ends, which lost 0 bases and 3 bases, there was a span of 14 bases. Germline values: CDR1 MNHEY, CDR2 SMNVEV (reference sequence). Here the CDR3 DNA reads TGTGCCAGCAGTTTATCGGGAGGCAGGCGGGACACTGAAGCTTTCTTT. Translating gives CASSLSGGRRDTEAFF.

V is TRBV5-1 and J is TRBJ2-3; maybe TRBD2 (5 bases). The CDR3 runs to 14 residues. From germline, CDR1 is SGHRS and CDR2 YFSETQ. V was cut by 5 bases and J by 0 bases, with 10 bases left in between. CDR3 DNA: TGCGCCAGCAGTAGGTGGGAGAGCACAGATACGCAGTATTTT. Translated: CASSRWESTDTQYF.

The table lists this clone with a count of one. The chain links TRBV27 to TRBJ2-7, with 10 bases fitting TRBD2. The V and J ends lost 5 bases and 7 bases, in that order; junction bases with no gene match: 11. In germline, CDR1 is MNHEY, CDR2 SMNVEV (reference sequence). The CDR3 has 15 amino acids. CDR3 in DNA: TGTGCCAGCAGTACATTACTAGCGGGGATGGATGAGCAGTACTTC. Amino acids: CASSTLLAGMDEQYF.

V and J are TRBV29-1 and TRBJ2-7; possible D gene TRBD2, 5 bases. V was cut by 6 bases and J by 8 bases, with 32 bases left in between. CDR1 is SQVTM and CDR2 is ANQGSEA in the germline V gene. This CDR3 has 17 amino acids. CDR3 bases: TGCAGCGTCAAATCACAGACCCCGGGCTACGCAAGGGAGAAGCAGTACTTC. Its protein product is CSVKSQTPGYAREKQYF.

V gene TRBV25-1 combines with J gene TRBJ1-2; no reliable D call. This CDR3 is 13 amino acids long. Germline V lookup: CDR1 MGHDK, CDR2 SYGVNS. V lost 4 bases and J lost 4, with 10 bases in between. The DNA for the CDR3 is TGTGCCAGCAGTGCCCCCGGAGGCTATGGCTACACCTTC. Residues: CASSAPGGYGYTF.

The CDR3 protein is CASSSRVRNTEAFF. The CDR3 DNA reads as TGTGCCAGCAGTTCCAGGGTTAGGAACACTGAAGCTTTCTTT. The V gene is TRBV28, the J gene TRBJ1-1, with D possibly matching TRBD1 (5 bases). Germline V CDR1 and CDR2: MDHEN, SYDVKM. The CDR3 has 14 amino acids. V lost 4 bases to trimming and J lost 1 base, with 10 bases between them.

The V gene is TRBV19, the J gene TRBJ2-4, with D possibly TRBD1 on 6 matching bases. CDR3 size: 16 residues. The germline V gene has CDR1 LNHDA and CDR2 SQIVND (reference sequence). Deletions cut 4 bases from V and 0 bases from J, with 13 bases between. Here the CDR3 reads CASSRGQLQAKNIQYF. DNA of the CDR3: TGTGCCAGTAGTAGAGGACAGTTACAAGCCAAAAACATTCAGTACTTC.

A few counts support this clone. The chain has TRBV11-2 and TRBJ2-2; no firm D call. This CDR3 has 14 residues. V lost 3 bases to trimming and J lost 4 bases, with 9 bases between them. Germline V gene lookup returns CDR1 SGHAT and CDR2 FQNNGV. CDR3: CASSFAGSTGELFF. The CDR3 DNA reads TGTGCCAGCAGCTTTGCCGGGTCCACCGGGGAGCTGTTTTTT. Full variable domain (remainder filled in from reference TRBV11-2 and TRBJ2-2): EAGVAQSPRYKIIEKRQSVAFWCNPISGHATLYWYQQILGQGPKLLIQFQNNGVVDDSQLPKDRFSAERLKGVDSTLKIQPAKLEDSAVYLCASSFAGSTGELFFGEGSRLTVL.

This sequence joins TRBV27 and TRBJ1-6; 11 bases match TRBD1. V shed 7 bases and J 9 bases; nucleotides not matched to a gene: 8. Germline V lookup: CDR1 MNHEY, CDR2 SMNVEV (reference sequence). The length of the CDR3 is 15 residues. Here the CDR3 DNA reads TGTGCCAGCACACAAACCGGGACAGGGGGTTCACCCCTCCACTTT. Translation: CASTQTGTGGSPLHF.

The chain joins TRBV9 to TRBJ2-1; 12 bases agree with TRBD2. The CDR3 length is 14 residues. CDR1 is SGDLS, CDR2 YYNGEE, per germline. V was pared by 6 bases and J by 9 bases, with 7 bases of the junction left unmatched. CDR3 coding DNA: TGTGCCAGCACTCCTAGCGGGGGGGCTGGTGAGCAGTTCTTC. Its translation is CASTPSGGAGEQFF.

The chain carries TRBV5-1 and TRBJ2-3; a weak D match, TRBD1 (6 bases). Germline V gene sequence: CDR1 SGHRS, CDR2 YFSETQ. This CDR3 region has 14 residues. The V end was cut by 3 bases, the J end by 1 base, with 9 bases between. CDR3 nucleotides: TGCGCCAGCAGCTCTCGACAGGGCACAGATACGCAGTATTTT. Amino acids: CASSSRQGTDTQYF.

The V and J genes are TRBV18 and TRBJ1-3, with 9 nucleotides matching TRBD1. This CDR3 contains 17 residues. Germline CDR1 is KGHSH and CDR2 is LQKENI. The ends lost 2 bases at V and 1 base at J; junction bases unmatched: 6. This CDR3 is CASSPDLQGASGNTIYF. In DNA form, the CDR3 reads TGTGCCAGCTCACCAGATCTACAGGGGGCTTCTGGAAACACCATATATTTT.

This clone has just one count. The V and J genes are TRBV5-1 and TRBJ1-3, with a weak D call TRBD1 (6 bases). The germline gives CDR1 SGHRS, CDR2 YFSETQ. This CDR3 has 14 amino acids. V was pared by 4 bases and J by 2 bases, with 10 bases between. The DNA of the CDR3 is TGCGCCAGCAGCCCTGGACAGCCTGGAAACACCATATATTTT. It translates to CASSPGQPGNTIYF.

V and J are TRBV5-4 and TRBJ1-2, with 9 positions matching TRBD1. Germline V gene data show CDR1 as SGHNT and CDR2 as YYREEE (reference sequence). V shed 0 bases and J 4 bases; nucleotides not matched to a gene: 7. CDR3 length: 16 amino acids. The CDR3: CASSLGGDRAGYGYTF. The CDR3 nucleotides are TGTGCCAGCAGCTTGGGGGGGGACAGGGCAGGCTATGGCTACACCTTC. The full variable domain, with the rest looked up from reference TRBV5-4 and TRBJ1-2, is ETGVTQSPTHLIKTRGQQVTLRCSSQSGHNTVSWYQQALGQGPQFIFQYYREEENGRGNFPPRFSGLQFPNYSSELNVNALELDDSALYLCASSLGGDRAGYGYTFGSGTRLTVV.

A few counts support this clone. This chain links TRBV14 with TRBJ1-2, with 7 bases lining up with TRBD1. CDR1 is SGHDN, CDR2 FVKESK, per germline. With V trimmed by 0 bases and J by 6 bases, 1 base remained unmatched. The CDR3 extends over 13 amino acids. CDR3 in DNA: TGTGCCAGCAGCCAAGAACAGGGGAATGGCTACACCTTC. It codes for CASSQEQGNGYTF.

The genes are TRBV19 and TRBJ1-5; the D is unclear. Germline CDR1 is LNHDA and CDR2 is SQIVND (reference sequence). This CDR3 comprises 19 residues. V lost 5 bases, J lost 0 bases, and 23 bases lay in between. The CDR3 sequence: CASSPLSDLRGYSNQPQHF. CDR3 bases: TGTGCCAGTAGTCCCCTCTCGGACTTGAGAGGTTATAGCAATCAGCCCCAGCATTTT.

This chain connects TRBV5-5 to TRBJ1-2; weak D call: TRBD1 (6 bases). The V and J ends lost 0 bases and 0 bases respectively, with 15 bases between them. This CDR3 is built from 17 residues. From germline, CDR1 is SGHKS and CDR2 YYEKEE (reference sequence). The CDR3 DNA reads TGTGCCAGCAGCTTGGTTCCAGGGGAGGGGGCTAACTATGGCTACACCTTC. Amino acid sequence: CASSLVPGEGANYGYTF. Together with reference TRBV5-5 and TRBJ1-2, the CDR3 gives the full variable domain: DAGVTQSPTHLIKTRGQQVTLRCSPISGHKSVSWYQQVLGQGPQFIFQYYEKEERGRGNFPDRFSARQFPNYSSELNVNALLLGDSALYLCASSLVPGEGANYGYTFGSGTRLTVV.

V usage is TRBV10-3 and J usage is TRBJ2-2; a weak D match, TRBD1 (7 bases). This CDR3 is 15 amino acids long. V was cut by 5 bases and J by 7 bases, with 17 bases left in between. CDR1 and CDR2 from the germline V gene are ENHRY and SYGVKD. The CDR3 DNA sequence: TGTGCCATCAGTTCGGGGACAGACGGGGGCGGGGAGCTGTTTTTT. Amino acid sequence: CAISSGTDGGGELFF.

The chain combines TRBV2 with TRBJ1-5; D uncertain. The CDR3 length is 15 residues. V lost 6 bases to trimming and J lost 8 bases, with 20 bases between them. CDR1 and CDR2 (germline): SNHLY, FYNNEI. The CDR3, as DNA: TGTGCCAGCAGCGTCGGAGGATGGGGTTCGGAGCCCCAGCATTTT. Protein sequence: CASSVGGWGSEPQHF.

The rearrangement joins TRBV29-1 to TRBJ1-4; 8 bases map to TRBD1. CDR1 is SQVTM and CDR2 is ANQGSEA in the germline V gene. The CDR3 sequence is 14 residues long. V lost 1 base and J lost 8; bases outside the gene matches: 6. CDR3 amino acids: CSVEGGQGNEKLFF. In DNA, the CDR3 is TGCAGCGTTGAAGGTGGACAGGGAAACGAAAAACTGTTTTTT.

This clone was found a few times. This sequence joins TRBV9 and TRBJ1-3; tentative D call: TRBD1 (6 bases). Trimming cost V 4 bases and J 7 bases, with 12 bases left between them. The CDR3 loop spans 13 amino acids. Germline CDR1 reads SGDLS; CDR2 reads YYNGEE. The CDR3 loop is CASSTPGENTIYF. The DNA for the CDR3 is TGTGCCAGCAGCACCCCAGGGGAGAACACCATATATTTT.

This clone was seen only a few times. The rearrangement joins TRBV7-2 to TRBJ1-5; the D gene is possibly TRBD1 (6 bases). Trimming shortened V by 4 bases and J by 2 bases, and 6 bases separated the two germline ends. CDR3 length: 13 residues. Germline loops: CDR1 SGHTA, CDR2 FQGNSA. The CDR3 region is CASSYRGNQPQHF. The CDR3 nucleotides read TGTGCCAGCAGCTACAGGGGCAATCAGCCCCAGCATTTT.

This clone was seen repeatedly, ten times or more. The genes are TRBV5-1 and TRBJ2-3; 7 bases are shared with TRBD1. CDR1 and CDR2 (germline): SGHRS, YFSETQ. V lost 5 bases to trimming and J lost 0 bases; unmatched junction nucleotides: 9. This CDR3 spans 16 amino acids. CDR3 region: CASRNGQAVSTDTQYF. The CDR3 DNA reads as TGCGCCAGCAGGAATGGACAGGCCGTTAGCACAGATACGCAGTATTTT.